This record looks at one T cell receptor beta chain sequence and its context. This clonotype turned up a few times. The specificity of this receptor is unknown. Qualities for individual bases were not recorded, and no much larger clone is one base off. Amplification of TCR beta CDR3 regions was carried out from RNA transcripts. A first-round RT-PCR of the TCR CDR3 used the HTBI primer set with the Qiagen OneStep RT-PCR kit. Libraries were constructed in a second round of multiplex PCR, after which size selection and purification were performed. The libraries were sequenced on an Illumina HiSeq2000 using paired-end 100 bp reads. As for the authors' bioinformatics: Raw data were processed with SOAPnuke, discarding reads with adapters, uncalled bases, mean Phred below 15, or no exact constant-primer or identifier match. COPE v1.2.5 was used to merge high-quality paired reads, and clonotypes were defined as unique nucleotide sequences. Clonotypes were aligned to IMGT TRBV, TRBD and TRBJ reference segments using MiTCR v1.1. The analysis included only V-J combinations with a frequency above 0.0001, which together covered over 98% of the repertoires. The TCS score was defined as the ratio of F50 (clonal expansion) to E x V (chaos), calculated using BLOSUM62-based TCRdist between CDR3 peptides within each V-J. Welch's t-statistics and random forest reduced around 550 V-J features to some 14, which were used in a naive Bayes classifier (R e1071). The raw public reads went through TCRdb reprocessing: fastp at Q25, MiXCR clone calling, in-frame beta chains kept. Entries that share a CDR3 protein sequence are merged under the most common genes and DNA. For this entry, the V and J calls and clone size follow TCRdb and not the study's own pipeline. Across this sample there are about 500,000 distinct CDR3 sequences, with about 15% seen only once. The top ten constitute less than 30% of the sample.

The data originate from a study of T cells in Graves' hyperthyroidism and ophthalmopathy (dated by TCRdb to about 2019). About the study as a whole: Peripheral blood samples were taken at initial diagnosis, before any treatment was given. TCR V-J signatures able to tell the groups apart were searched for in a discovery cohort of some 100 patients, of whom roughly 42 had Graves' ophthalmopathy and 55 to 60 had stable Graves' hyperthyroidism. Prospective prediction of ophthalmopathy was tested in an independent validation cohort consisting of roughly 20 hyperthyroidism patients and more than 15 patients who later progressed to ophthalmopathy. For training and testing, the 100 or so patients in the discovery cohort were randomly divided in a 7:3 ratio. In addition, the study compared T-cell repertoires in thyroid tissue and in blood from roughly 6 Graves' hyperthyroidism patients. After blood sampling, hyperthyroidism patients were treated with methimazole at a starting dose of 30 mg daily, and ophthalmopathy patients were treated with high-dose intravenous methylprednisolone. The paper describes TCR Vbeta CDR3 sequencing of more than 120 peripheral blood samples, made up of about 41 ophthalmopathy patients, over 70 hyperthyroidism patients and some 17 progressor patients. Summary of the overall study and its limitations: Sample size was not statistically predetermined, and investigators were not blinded to group allocation. Most expanded thyroid clonotypes (frequency above 0.001) were also detected in blood, suggesting blood repertoires may reflect thyroid immune responses. In validation, the model predicted progression to ophthalmopathy a median of about 5.9 months before onset, with roughly 68% sensitivity and 72.22% specificity. A model built on a 13 V-J signature distinguished ophthalmopathy from stable hyperthyroidism, reaching about 88% sensitivity and around 81% specificity in cross-validation and 80%/75% in testing.

In the ophthalmopathy patients, disease was moderately to severely active, with a Clinical Activity Score of 3 or more, a NOSPECS grade of 4 or more, and a duration of less than 3 months. Exclusion was applied to patients with uncontrolled infections, other autoimmune diseases, pregnancy or lactation. Clinical symptoms, serum thyroxine and TRAb, thyroid ultrasound, and orbital computed tomography formed the basis for the diagnoses. PBMCs were separated from under 11 ml of fresh peripheral blood using Ficoll-Paque density gradient centrifugation. Total RNA was extracted using Trizol reagent, and RNA quality was assessed on an Agilent 2100 Bioanalyzer. The CDR3 contains 13 residues, cysteine and phenylalanine counted. The kept DNA is CDR3 alone, 39 bases in frame from the first base. Relative to germline, V is missing 10 bases and J is missing 4 bases, with 8 bases of the junction outside any gene match. From a lookup of the germline V gene (reference sequence), CDR1 and CDR2 are LNHDA and SQIVND.

This sequence was found in a woman aged 30 to 39 with Graves' ophthalmopathy. Sequencing was carried out using blood. This receptor chain uses TRBV19 and TRBJ2-5, with 8 middle bases fitting TRBD1. The sequenced DNA is TGTGCCACCTCAGGACAGGGTCGAGAGACCCAGTACTTC. Translation gives CATSGQGRETQYF.